The T cell receptor (beta chain) under discussion was sequenced for a study of cytomegalovirus exposure and HLA in healthy donors. Study observations and caveats: Using a false discovery rate of 0.05, a later analysis showed that 15,000 to 20,000 TCR beta sequences were associated with HLA alleles.

On this clone: As yet, its antigen is unknown.

PCR primers comprised 60 Vbeta and 13 Jbeta primers. Produced via immunoSEQ multiplex PCR; TCRdb's table is partial and in-frame only. The sample records about 160,000 clones, 68% being singletons. Sequencing input: PBMCs. The sequence came from a woman aged 18 to 35 in good health and CMV-seropositive.

This CDR3 is CATSTRLAGPYEQYF. CDR3 nucleotide sequence: TGTGCCACCAGCACGAGACTAGCGGGACCCTACGAGCAGTACTTC. The chain carries TRBV15 and TRBJ2-7; 11 nucleotides align to TRBD2. The CDR3 spans 15 residues. CDR1 and CDR2 from the germline V gene are LNHNV and YYDKDF (reference sequence). V lost 4 bases to trimming and J lost 2 bases; unmatched junction nucleotides: 4.